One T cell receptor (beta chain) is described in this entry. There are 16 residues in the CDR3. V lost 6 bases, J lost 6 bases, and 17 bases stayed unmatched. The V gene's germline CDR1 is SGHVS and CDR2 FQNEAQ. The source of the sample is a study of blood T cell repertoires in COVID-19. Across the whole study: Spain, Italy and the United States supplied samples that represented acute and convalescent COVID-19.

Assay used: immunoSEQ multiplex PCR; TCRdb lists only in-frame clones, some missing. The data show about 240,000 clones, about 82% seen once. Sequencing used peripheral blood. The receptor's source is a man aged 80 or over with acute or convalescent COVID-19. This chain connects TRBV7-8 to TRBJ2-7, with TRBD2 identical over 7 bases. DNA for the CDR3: TGTGCCAGCAGGATGGGGACCAGAGGGGAGGGTCCCGAGCAGTACTTC. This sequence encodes CASRMGTRGEGPEQYF.